Each of the 12 T cell receptor beta chains below was sequenced from the same sample in a study of blood T cell repertoires in COVID-19 (dated by TCRdb to 2018 to 2021). Library generation was performed with the immunoSEQ multiplex PCR assay. Here the immuneACCESS table is served through TCRdb, limited to in-frame sequences with V and J called. Missing clones are a known gap in these copies; in checked studies unresolved V genes cover under half, and the rest lacks a known reason. A total of 330,000 or so clones appear in this sample, around 90% of them only once. The top ten clones comprise roughly 9.9% of the sample. The sample comprised peripheral blood. The origin of the receptors is a man younger than 40 with COVID-19, enrolled during active disease.

V gene TRBV6-6 combines with J gene TRBJ2-7; 9 nucleotides agree with TRBD2. The V and J ends lost 10 bases and 4 bases, in that order; junction bases with no gene match: 11. Germline-derived CDR1 and CDR2 are MNHNY and SVGAGI (reference sequence). This CDR3 is 14 amino acids long. The CDR3 is CATFWREGSYEQYF. The CDR3 bases are TGTGCCACCTTTTGGCGGGAGGGATCGTACGAGCAGTACTTC.

V is TRBV18 and J is TRBJ2-5; D is ambiguous. V was shortened by 2 bases and J by 3 bases, with 7 bases between the two germline ends. Looked up from germline, CDR1 is KGHSH and CDR2 is LQKENI. The CDR3 totals 13 residues. The CDR3 bases are TGTGCCAGCTCACCAGGGCACAAAGAGACCCAGTACTTC. Amino acid sequence: CASSPGHKETQYF. The complete variable domain, with remaining parts taken from reference TRBV18 and TRBJ2-5, reads NAGVMQNPRHLVRRRGQEARLRCSPMKGHSHVYWYRQLPEEGLKFMVYLQKENIIDESGMPKERFSAEFPKEGPSILRIQQVVRGDSAAYFCASSPGHKETQYFGPGTRLLVL.

V and J are TRBV5-1 and TRBJ2-1, with TRBD2 as a possible D gene (6 bases). V was clipped by 0 bases and J by 5 bases, with 12 bases between them. Germline V CDR1 and CDR2: SGHRS, YFSETQ. There are 15 residues in the CDR3. The CDR3 spells CASSLGRAYHNEQFF. CDR3 coding DNA: TGCGCCAGCAGCTTGGGGAGGGCCTACCACAATGAGCAGTTCTTC.

The chain employs TRBV19 and TRBJ2-7, with 10 nucleotides matching TRBD1. The CDR3 covers 14 residues. J gave up 4 bases and V 9 bases, and 9 bases lay outside the gene matches. Germline lookup yields CDR1 LNHDA and CDR2 SQIVND (reference sequence). CDR3 DNA: TGTGCCAGCAAAGATGGACAGGGGGTTTACGAGCAGTACTTC. This gives the protein CASKDGQGVYEQYF.

This clone has only one observation. V is TRBV30 and J is TRBJ1-1; D possibly corresponds to TRBD1 (5 bases). The CDR3 sequence is 11 residues long. The V and J ends lost 0 bases and 11 bases respectively, with 10 bases between them. Germline loops: CDR1 GTSNPN, CDR2 SVGIG (reference sequence). The CDR3 region has the DNA TGTGCCTGGAGTGTACGGGGGGGGGCTTTCTTT. Amino acids: CAWSVRGGAFF.

This sequence joins TRBV27 and TRBJ1-1, with a tentative D call TRBD1 (5 bases). The CDR3 covers 15 residues. Trimming removed 10 bases at V and 10 bases at J, with 28 bases between. CDR1 and CDR2 from the germline V gene are MNHEY and SMNVEV (reference sequence). CDR3 sequence reads: CATLRWAGWVVGAFF. CDR3 in DNA: TGTGCCACCCTACGGTGGGCAGGGTGGGTAGTTGGAGCTTTCTTT.

J is TRBJ1-1 and V is TRBV18, with a possible D match to TRBD1 (6 bases). CDR3 size: 14 residues. Between the trimmed V and J ends, which lost 1 base and 6 bases, there was a span of 12 bases. CDR1 is KGHSH and CDR2 is LQKENI in the germline V gene. CDR3 amino acids: CASSPLGGGAEAFF. DNA of the CDR3: TGTGCCAGCTCACCACTAGGGGGGGGCGCTGAAGCTTTCTTT.

The gene calls are TRBV7-2 and TRBJ1-2, with D maybe TRBD1 (5 bases). Trimming took 2 bases from V and 0 from J, leaving 10 bases between them. Germline assignment: CDR1 SGHTA and CDR2 FQGNSA. The CDR3 is 15 amino acids. The CDR3 loop is CASSLSRASNYGYTF. CDR3 DNA sequence: TGTGCCAGCAGCTTAAGCAGGGCTTCTAACTATGGCTACACCTTC.

This chain links TRBV20-1 with TRBJ2-7; D is perhaps TRBD1 (6 bases). The CDR3 has 16 amino acids. Between the trimmed V and J ends, which lost 3 bases and 3 bases, there was a span of 21 bases. Germline V CDR1 and CDR2: DFQATT, SNEGSKA (reference sequence). The CDR3 loop reads CSASQSQGWGYYEQYF. CDR3 nucleotide sequence: TGCAGTGCTAGTCAGTCACAGGGTTGGGGATACTACGAGCAGTACTTC.

The genes are TRBV5-1 and TRBJ2-1; 10 nucleotides align to TRBD2. Per germline, CDR1 SGHRS and CDR2 YFSETQ. Losses at the gene ends were 1 base for V and 10 bases for J; bases not matched to a gene: 5. This CDR3 comprises 14 residues. In DNA, the CDR3 is TGCGCCAGCAGCTTGACGCTAGCGGGAGTGGAGCAGTTCTTC. Its translation is CASSLTLAGVEQFF.

The chain is built from TRBV3-1 (or the pseudogene TRBV3-2) and TRBJ2-5; the match to TRBD2 covers 7 bases. CDR1 and CDR2 (germline): LGHDT, YNNKEL (reference sequence). V lost 0 bases and J lost 4; bases outside the gene matches: 8. The CDR3 runs to 16 residues. CDR3 in amino acids: CASSQERGVPGETQYF. DNA for the CDR3: TGTGCCAGCAGCCAAGAACGGGGGGTCCCTGGAGAGACCCAGTACTTC.

This sequence joins TRBV2 and TRBJ2-2, with TRBD2 matching 12 bases. This CDR3 has 20 residues. Per germline, CDR1 SNHLY and CDR2 FYNNEI. Germline trimming cut 2 bases from V and 3 bases from J; bases unmatched to any gene: 13. This chain's CDR3 is CASSEKVRVGLAGYTGELFF. The CDR3 nucleotides read TGTGCCAGCAGTGAAAAGGTCAGGGTGGGACTAGCGGGTTACACCGGGGAGCTGTTTTTT.